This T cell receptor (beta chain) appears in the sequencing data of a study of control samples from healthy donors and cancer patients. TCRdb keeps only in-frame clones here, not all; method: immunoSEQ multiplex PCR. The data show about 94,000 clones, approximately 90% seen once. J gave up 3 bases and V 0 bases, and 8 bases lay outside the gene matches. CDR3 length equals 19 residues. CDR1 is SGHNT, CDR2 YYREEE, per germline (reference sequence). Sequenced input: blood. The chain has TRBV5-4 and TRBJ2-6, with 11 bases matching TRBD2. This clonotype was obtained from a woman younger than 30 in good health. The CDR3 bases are TGTGCCAGCAGCTTGGTAGCTAGCGGGGGGCCCAATGGGGCCAACGTCCTGACTTTC. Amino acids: CASSLVASGGPNGANVLTF.